The 28 T cell receptor beta chains in this list originate from one sample, sequenced in a study of a mutant IDH1 vaccine in newly diagnosed glioma. The table came from immunoSEQ multiplex PCR; TCRdb's copy has only in-frame clones and leaves some out. The data contain over 40,000 clones, 80% to 90% of them singletons. Stated time point: week 35, safety follow-up. The study gave 300 ug of mutant IDH1 20-mer peptide per vaccine dose, with topical imiquimod. Their antigens remain unidentified. This specimen consisted of PBMCs, obtained from a glioma patient whose treatment included an IDH1 peptide vaccine. The receptors were gathered from a man aged 40-50 years with glioma.

The rearrangement links TRBV19 to TRBJ1-1; no firm D call. Germline V lookup: CDR1 LNHDA, CDR2 SQIVND (reference sequence). Trimming cost V 0 bases and J 3 bases, with 2 bases left between them. The CDR3 length is 12 residues. CDR3 bases: TGTGCCAGTAGTATAGACTACACTGAAGCTTTCTTT. Protein sequence: CASSIDYTEAFF.

This chain connects TRBV2 to TRBJ1-2; 8 positions agree with TRBD1. Germline V CDR1 and CDR2: SNHLY, FYNNEI. Germline trimming cut 6 bases from V and 0 bases from J; bases unmatched to any gene: 3. The CDR3 spans 14 residues. Here the CDR3 DNA reads TGTGCCAGCAGGGGGACAGGATCTAACTATGGCTACACCTTC. The encoded protein is CASRGTGSNYGYTF.

This clone showed up just once. This rearrangement joins TRBV28 to TRBJ2-5; D might be TRBD1 (6 bases). V was pared by 6 bases and J by 0 bases, with 14 bases between. The CDR3 is made up of 15 amino acids. Germline CDR1 is MDHEN and CDR2 is SYDVKM. The CDR3: CASSKGTSYQETQYF. CDR3 sequence (DNA): TGTGCCAGCAGCAAAGGGACATCGTACCAAGAGACCCAGTACTTC.

The chain links TRBV5-1 to TRBJ1-4; TRBD1 agrees at 8 bases. V shed 4 bases, J shed 6 bases, and the junction held 8 bases outside the gene matches. Germline assignment: CDR1 SGHRS and CDR2 YFSETQ. This CDR3 has 15 amino acids. The CDR3 loop is CASSLDRGIDEKLFF. CDR3 coding DNA: TGCGCCAGCAGCCTCGACAGGGGAATAGATGAAAAACTGTTTTTT.

The J gene is TRBJ2-6, the V gene TRBV28, with D possibly TRBD1 on 6 matching bases. Germline-derived CDR1 and CDR2 are MDHEN and SYDVKM. Deletions cut 5 bases from V and 1 base from J, with 9 bases between. This CDR3 is built from 15 residues. The CDR3: CASSIDRSGANVLTF. The CDR3 nucleotides read TGTGCCAGCAGTATCGACAGGTCTGGGGCCAACGTCCTGACTTTC.

The V call is TRBV7-3, the J call TRBJ2-6; 10 positions match TRBD1. Trimming cost V 6 bases and J 1 base; bases outside gene matches: 6. CDR1 is SGHTA and CDR2 is FQGTGA in the germline V gene. CDR3 size: 17 residues. CDR3: CASRMGQGLSGANVLTF. Here the CDR3 DNA reads TGTGCCAGCAGGATGGGACAGGGGTTGTCTGGGGCCAACGTCCTGACTTTC. The full variable domain, rest sourced from reference TRBV7-3 and TRBJ2-6, is GAGVSQTPSNKVTEKGKYVELRCDPISGHTALYWYRQSLGQGPEFLIYFQGTGAADDSGLPNDRFFAVRPEGSVSTLKIQRTERGDSAVYLCASRMGQGLSGANVLTFGAGSRLTVL.

This chain uses TRBV28 with TRBJ2-5, with TRBD1 identical over 7 bases. The V gene end was trimmed by 3 bases and the J gene end by 2 bases; junction bases not matched to a gene: 6. Looked up from germline, CDR1 is MDHEN and CDR2 is SYDVKM. The CDR3 has 15 residues. The DNA of the CDR3 is TGTGCCAGCAGTTTCAAGGGGGCCTTTCAAGAGACCCAGTACTTC. Translating it yields CASSFKGAFQETQYF.

The rearrangement uses TRBV6-4 and TRBJ2-5; 12 bases agree with TRBD2. J lost 2 bases, V lost 6 bases, and 4 bases had no gene match. This CDR3 comprises 15 residues. The V gene's germline CDR1 is MRHNA and CDR2 SNTAGT. The DNA for the CDR3 is TGTGCCAGCAGCGAGCTAGCGGGAGGGCAAGAGACCCAGTACTTC. Translation: CASSELAGGQETQYF.

The chain links TRBV18 to TRBJ1-4; possibly TRBD1 for D (6 bases). The CDR3 contains 17 residues. The V gene's germline CDR1 is KGHSH and CDR2 LQKENI. Trimming stripped 6 bases from V and 4 bases from J, with 21 bases between. CDR3 coding DNA: TGTGCCAGCTCCCTGGGACACCCGGATTCGGGTAATGAAAAACTGTTTTTT. This codes for CASSLGHPDSGNEKLFF.

This rearrangement joins TRBV4-1 to TRBJ2-1; no reliable D call. The CDR3 loop spans 16 amino acids. Germline CDR1 MGHRA, CDR2 YSYEKL. Trimming shortened V by 1 base and J by 7 bases, and 17 bases separated the two germline ends. CDR3 coding DNA: TGCGCCAGCAGCCAAGTGGGGTCGGCAGTATCAAATGAGCAGTTCTTC. Translation: CASSQVGSAVSNEQFF.

In DNA form, the CDR3 reads TGTGCCAGCAGTTTTTTTGGGGGGCGGGATGAAAAACTGTTTTTT. Protein sequence: CASSFFGGRDEKLFF. The chain joins TRBV2 to TRBJ1-4; tentatively, D is TRBD1 (6 bases). This CDR3 has 15 amino acids. The V and J ends lost 5 bases and 6 bases respectively, with 16 bases between them. Germline V gene lookup returns CDR1 SNHLY and CDR2 FYNNEI.

The chain uses TRBV6-5 and TRBJ2-2, with 9 nucleotides matching TRBD1. With 6 bases clipped from V and 6 bases from J, the junction kept 2 bases outside the gene matches. This CDR3 is built from 13 residues. Germline values: CDR1 MNHEY, CDR2 SVGAGI. The CDR3 DNA follows: TGTGCCAGCAGGCGACAGGGGGCCGGGGAGCTGTTTTTT. As protein: CASRRQGAGELFF.

There are a few counts of this clone. J is TRBJ1-2 and V is TRBV2; no clear D. Trimming stripped 7 bases from V and 2 bases from J, with 5 bases between. Germline CDR1 is SNHLY and CDR2 is FYNNEI. The CDR3 extends over 11 amino acids. DNA for the CDR3: TGTGCCAGCACACCGAACTATGGCTACACCTTC. Translation gives CASTPNYGYTF.

This chain uses TRBV4-2 with TRBJ2-7; D not resolved. This CDR3 has 13 residues. CDR1 is LGHNA and CDR2 is YNFKEQ in the germline V gene. The V end lost 1 base, the J end lost 3 bases, and 7 bases lay between the germline ends. The CDR3 region is CASSQVPDYEQYF. As DNA, the CDR3 is TGTGCCAGCAGCCAAGTCCCCGACTACGAGCAGTACTTC.

This chain connects TRBV10-2 to TRBJ1-2; the D gene is possibly TRBD1 (6 bases). The CDR3 runs to 17 residues. The germline gives CDR1 WSHSY, CDR2 SAAADI. V lost 5 bases to trimming and J lost 2 bases, with 21 bases between them. The CDR3 DNA follows: TGCGCCAGCAGTTCGGACCCTCAGGGGCCGCCGAACTATGGCTACACCTTC. Protein sequence: CASSSDPQGPPNYGYTF.

This clone was seen a few times. The CDR3 reads CASRTGVFSGNTIYF. The CDR3, as DNA: TGTGCCAGCCGGACAGGGGTTTTCTCTGGAAACACCATATATTTT. The V and J genes are TRBV2 and TRBJ1-3; 9 bases are shared with TRBD1. CDR1 is SNHLY, CDR2 FYNNEI, per germline. J was trimmed by 0 bases and V by 8 bases; bases with no gene match: 5. The CDR3 runs to 15 residues.

The J gene is TRBJ2-7, the V gene TRBV4-1, with 10 bases fitting TRBD1. This CDR3 has 14 amino acids. Germline CDR1 MGHRA, CDR2 YSYEKL. Losses at the gene ends were 5 bases for V and 4 bases for J; bases not matched to a gene: 5. The CDR3 spells CASSWGQGTYEQYF. The DNA for the CDR3 is TGCGCCAGCAGCTGGGGACAGGGGACGTACGAGCAGTACTTC.

The chain couples TRBV7-8 to TRBJ2-2, with D hard to call. The V and J ends lost 3 bases and 6 bases respectively, with 14 bases between them. CDR1 is SGHVS, CDR2 FQNEAQ, per germline. This CDR3 comprises 15 residues. CDR3 sequence (DNA): TGTGCCAGCAGCTTCGATGCCGGCCGAGCCGGGGAGCTGTTTTTT. It codes for CASSFDAGRAGELFF. Combining the CDR3 with reference TRBV7-8 and TRBJ2-2 gives the whole variable domain GAGVSQSPRYKVAKRGQDVALRCDPISGHVSLFWYQQALGQGPEFLTYFQNEAQLDKSGLPSDRFFAERPEGSVSTLKIQRTQQEDSAVYLCASSFDAGRAGELFFGEGSRLTVL.

CDR3 nucleotide sequence: TGTGCCAGCTCACCACGACTAGCTGTAAGCTCCTACAATGAGCAGTTCTTC. Translation: CASSPRLAVSSYNEQFF. The rearrangement uses TRBV18 and TRBJ2-1; 7 nucleotides line up with TRBD2. Per germline, CDR1 KGHSH and CDR2 LQKENI. Losses at the gene ends were 1 base for V and 0 bases for J; bases not matched to a gene: 6. The CDR3 consists of 17 residues.

This clone was counted once. The CDR3 here is CASSEGWGATGRPQHF. CDR3 bases: TGTGCCAGCAGTGAAGGCTGGGGGGCGACAGGGAGGCCCCAGCATTTT. V is TRBV6-1 and J is TRBJ1-5; the match to TRBD1 covers 7 bases. The CDR3 totals 16 residues. Germline V gene lookup returns CDR1 MNHNS and CDR2 SASEGT. Trimming at V came to 1 base and at J to 9 bases, leaving 12 bases not matched to a gene.

This clone was seen once. The gene calls are TRBV1 and TRBJ2-1. TRBV1 is shown as a pseudogene. The CDR3 extends over 14 amino acids. CDR3 loop: CTSSQKEGRGEQFF. CDR3 bases: TGCACCAGCAGCCAAAAAGAGGGACGGGGTGAGCAGTTCTTC.

V is TRBV29-1 and J is TRBJ2-1; D might be TRBD2 (5 bases). The germline V gene encodes CDR1 SQVTM and CDR2 ANQGSEA. The CDR3 length is 11 residues. The DNA of the CDR3 is TGCGGACTCAGCTGGTACAATGAGCAGTTCTTC. It is translated as CGLSWYNEQFF.

By share, this clone counts as medium-sized. The genes are TRBV19 and TRBJ1-1; D not certain. The V gene's germline CDR1 is LNHDA and CDR2 SQIVND (reference sequence). V was trimmed by 5 bases and J by 4 bases, leaving 14 bases between them. The CDR3 has 14 amino acids. CDR3 bases: TGTGCCAGTAGTCCGCAGACCTCGGGCACTGAAGCTTTCTTT. Residues: CASSPQTSGTEAFF.

The rearrangement links TRBV25-1 to TRBJ2-7; a possible D gene is TRBD1 (6 bases). Between the trimmed V and J ends, which lost 4 bases and 1 base, there was a span of 11 bases. Germline V gene lookup returns CDR1 MGHDK and CDR2 SYGVNS. The CDR3 is 14 amino acids. This chain's CDR3 is CASSAGTPSYEQYF. CDR3 coding DNA: TGTGCCAGCAGTGCCGGGACACCTTCCTACGAGCAGTACTTC.

The chain links TRBV28 to TRBJ1-5, with D unresolved. The V gene's germline CDR1 is MDHEN and CDR2 SYDVKM. Trimming cost V 6 bases and J 2 bases, with 11 bases left between them. The CDR3 has 14 amino acids. CDR3: CASSPAGGNQPQHF. The CDR3 DNA reads TGTGCCAGCAGCCCCGCGGGAGGCAATCAGCCCCAGCATTTT.

The V gene is TRBV2, the J gene TRBJ1-1; TRBD1 agrees at 10 bases. This CDR3 is 16 amino acids long. With V trimmed by 7 bases and J by 5 bases, 13 bases remained unmatched. Looked up from germline, CDR1 is SNHLY and CDR2 is FYNNEI. The CDR3 region has the DNA TGTGCCAGCAATAGGGGACAGGGGCCAGGGGGGACTGAAGCTTTCTTT. Translated, it gives CASNRGQGPGGTEAFF. Full variable domain (remainder filled in from reference TRBV2 and TRBJ1-1): EPEVTQTPSHQVTQMGQEVILRCVPISNHLYFYWYRQILGQKVEFLVSFYNNEISEKSEIFDDQFSVERPDGSNFTLKIRSTKLEDSAMYFCASNRGQGPGGTEAFFGQGTRLTVV.

This chain links TRBV25-1 with TRBJ2-4, with 7 positions matching TRBD1. The CDR3 spans 15 residues. With V trimmed by 1 base and J by 2 bases, 2 bases remained unmatched. Germline-derived CDR1 and CDR2 are MGHDK and SYGVNS. The CDR3 here is CASSESQGSKNIQYF. CDR3 nucleotide sequence: TGTGCCAGCAGTGAATCACAGGGGTCCAAAAACATTCAGTACTTC.

This clone has more than one count but fewer than ten. CDR3 sequence: CASSLIPGTPFWDEQFF. The CDR3 nucleotides read TGTGCCAGCAGCTTGATCCCCGGGACCCCATTCTGGGATGAGCAGTTCTTC. V usage is TRBV5-4 and J usage is TRBJ2-1, with D perhaps being TRBD1 or TRBD2 (5 bases each). Trimming shortened V by 1 base and J by 8 bases, and 22 bases separated the two germline ends. This CDR3 is built from 17 residues. Germline lookup yields CDR1 SGHNT and CDR2 YYREEE (reference sequence).